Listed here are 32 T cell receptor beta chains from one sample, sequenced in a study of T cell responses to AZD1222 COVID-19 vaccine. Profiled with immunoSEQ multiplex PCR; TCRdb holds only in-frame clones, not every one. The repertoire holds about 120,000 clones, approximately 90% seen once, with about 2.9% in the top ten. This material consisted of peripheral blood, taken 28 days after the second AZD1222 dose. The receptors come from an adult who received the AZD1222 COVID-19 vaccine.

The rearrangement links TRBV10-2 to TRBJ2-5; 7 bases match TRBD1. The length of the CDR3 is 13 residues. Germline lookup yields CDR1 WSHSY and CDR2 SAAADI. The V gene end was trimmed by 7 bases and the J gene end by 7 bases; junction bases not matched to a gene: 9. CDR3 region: CASIRDRAGTQYF. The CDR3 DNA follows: TGCGCCAGCATTCGAGACAGGGCCGGGACCCAGTACTTC.

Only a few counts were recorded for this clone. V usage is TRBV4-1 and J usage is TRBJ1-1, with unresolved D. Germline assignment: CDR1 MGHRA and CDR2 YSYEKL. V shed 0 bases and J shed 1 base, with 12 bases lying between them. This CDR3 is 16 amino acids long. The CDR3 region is CASSQDFPVGNTEAFF. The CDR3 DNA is TGCGCCAGCAGCCAAGATTTCCCGGTGGGGAACACTGAAGCTTTCTTT.

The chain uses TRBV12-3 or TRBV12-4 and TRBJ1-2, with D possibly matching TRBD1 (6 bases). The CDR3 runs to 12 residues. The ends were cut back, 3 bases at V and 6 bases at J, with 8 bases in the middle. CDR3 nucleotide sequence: TGTGCCAGCAGTTTGCAGGGGCATGGCTACACCTTC. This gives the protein CASSLQGHGYTF.

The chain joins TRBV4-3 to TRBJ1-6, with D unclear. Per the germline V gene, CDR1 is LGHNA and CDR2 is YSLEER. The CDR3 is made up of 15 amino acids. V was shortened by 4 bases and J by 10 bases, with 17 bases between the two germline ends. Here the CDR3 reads CASSPRRESRSPLHF. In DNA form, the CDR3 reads TGCGCCAGCAGCCCCCGGCGGGAGAGCAGGTCACCCCTCCACTTT.

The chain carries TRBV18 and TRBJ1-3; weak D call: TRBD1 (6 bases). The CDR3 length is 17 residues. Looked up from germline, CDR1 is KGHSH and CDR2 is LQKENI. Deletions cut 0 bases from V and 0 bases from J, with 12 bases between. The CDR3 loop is CASSPPLDRSSGNTIYF. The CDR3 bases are TGTGCCAGCTCACCACCTCTAGACAGGAGCTCTGGAAACACCATATATTTT. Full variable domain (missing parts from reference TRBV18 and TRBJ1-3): NAGVMQNPRHLVRRRGQEARLRCSPMKGHSHVYWYRQLPEEGLKFMVYLQKENIIDESGMPKERFSAEFPKEGPSILRIQQVVRGDSAAYFCASSPPLDRSSGNTIYFGEGSWLTVV.

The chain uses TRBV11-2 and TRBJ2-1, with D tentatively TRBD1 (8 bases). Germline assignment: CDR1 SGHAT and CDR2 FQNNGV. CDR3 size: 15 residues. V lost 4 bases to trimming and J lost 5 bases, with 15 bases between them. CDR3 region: CASSYGQGLHNEQFF. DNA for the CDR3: TGTGCCAGCAGCTACGGACAGGGACTACACAATGAGCAGTTCTTC.

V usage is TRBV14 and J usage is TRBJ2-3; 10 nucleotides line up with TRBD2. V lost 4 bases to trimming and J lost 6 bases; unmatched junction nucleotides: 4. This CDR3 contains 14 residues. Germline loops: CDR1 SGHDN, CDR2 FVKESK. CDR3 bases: TGTGCCAGCAGCCTACTAGCGGGGATGGATACGCAGTATTTT. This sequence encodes CASSLLAGMDTQYF.

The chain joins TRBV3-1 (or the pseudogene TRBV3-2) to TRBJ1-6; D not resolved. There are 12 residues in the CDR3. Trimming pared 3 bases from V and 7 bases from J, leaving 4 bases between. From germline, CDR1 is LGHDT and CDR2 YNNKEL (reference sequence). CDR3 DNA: TGTGCCAGCAGCCATCCCAATTCACCCCTCCACTTT. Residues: CASSHPNSPLHF.

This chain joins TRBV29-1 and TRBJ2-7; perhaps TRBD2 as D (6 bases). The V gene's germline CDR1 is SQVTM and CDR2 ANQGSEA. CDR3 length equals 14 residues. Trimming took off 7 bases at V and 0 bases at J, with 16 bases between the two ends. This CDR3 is CSAGGDTSSYEQYF. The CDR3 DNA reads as TGCAGCGCCGGCGGGGATACTAGCTCCTACGAGCAGTACTTC.

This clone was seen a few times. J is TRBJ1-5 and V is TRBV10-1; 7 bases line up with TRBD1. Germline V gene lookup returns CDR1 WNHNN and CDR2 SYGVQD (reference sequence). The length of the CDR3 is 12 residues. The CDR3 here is CAKTGPNQPQHF. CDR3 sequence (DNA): TGCGCAAAGACAGGGCCAAATCAGCCCCAGCATTTT.

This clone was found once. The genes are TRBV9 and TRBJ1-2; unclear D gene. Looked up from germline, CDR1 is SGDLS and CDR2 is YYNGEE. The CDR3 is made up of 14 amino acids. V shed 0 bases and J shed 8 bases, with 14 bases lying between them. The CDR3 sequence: CASSVGSSTRGYTF. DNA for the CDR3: TGTGCCAGCAGCGTAGGAAGCAGCACTAGGGGCTACACCTTC.

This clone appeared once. CDR3 coding DNA: TGTGCCAGCAGTGAGGGACAGGGGAAGCATGAGCAGTTCTTC. This codes for CASSEGQGKHEQFF. The chain is built from TRBV2 and TRBJ2-1; 10 nucleotides match TRBD1. Trimming took 3 bases from V and 8 from J; bases not matched to a gene: 4. Per the germline V gene, CDR1 is SNHLY and CDR2 is FYNNEI. CDR3 size: 14 residues.

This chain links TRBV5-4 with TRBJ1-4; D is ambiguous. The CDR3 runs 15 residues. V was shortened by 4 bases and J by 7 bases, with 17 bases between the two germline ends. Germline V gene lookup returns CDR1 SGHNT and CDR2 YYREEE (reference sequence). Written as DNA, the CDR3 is TGTGCCAGCAGCCCGGAACGTAGGGTGGGTGAAAAACTGTTTTTT. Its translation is CASSPERRVGEKLFF.

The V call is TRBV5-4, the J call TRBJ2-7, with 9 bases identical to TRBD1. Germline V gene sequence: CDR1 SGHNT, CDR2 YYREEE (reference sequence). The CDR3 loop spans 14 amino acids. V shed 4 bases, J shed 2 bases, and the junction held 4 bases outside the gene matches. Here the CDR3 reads CASSPDRGTYEQYF. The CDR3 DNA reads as TGTGCCAGCAGCCCGGACAGGGGTACCTACGAGCAGTACTTC.

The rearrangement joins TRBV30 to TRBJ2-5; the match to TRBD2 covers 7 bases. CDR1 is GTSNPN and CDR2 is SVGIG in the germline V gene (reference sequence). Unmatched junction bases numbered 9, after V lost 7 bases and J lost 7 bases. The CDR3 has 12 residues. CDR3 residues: CASSRWEGTQYF. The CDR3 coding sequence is TGTGCCTCCTCACGGTGGGAGGGGACCCAGTACTTC.

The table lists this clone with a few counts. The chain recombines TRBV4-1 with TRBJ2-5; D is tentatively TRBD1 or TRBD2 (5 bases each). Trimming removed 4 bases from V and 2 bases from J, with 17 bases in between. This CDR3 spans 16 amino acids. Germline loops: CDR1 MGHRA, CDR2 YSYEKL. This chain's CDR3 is CASSLLPGPRQETQYF. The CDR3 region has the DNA TGCGCCAGCAGCCTGCTTCCGGGGCCCAGACAAGAGACCCAGTACTTC.

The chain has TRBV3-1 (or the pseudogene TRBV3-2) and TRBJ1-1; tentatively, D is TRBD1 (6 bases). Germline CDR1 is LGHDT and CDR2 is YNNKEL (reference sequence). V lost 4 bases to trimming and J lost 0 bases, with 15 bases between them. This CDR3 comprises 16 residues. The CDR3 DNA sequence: TGTGCCAGCAGCCGGGGGACACGTCTTATGAACACTGAAGCTTTCTTT. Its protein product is CASSRGTRLMNTEAFF.

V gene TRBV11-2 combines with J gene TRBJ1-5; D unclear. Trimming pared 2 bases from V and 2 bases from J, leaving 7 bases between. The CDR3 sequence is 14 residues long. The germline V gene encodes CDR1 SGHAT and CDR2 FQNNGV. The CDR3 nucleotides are TGTGCCAGCAGCTTAACCACAGGCAATCAGCCCCAGCATTTT. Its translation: CASSLTTGNQPQHF.

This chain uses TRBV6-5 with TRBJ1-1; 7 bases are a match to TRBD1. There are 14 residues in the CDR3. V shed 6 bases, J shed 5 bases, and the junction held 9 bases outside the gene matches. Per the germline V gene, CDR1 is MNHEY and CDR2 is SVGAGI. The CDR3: CASSPDRVRTEAFF. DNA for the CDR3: TGTGCCAGCAGCCCCGACAGGGTAAGGACTGAAGCTTTCTTT.

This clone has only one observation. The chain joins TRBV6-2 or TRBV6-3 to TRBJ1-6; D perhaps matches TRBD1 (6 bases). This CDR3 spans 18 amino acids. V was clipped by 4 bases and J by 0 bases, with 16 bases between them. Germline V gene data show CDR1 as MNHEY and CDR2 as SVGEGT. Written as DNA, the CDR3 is TGTGCCAGCAGTTCCCTTGGAGGGGGGAGCTCCTATAATTCACCCCTCCACTTT. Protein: CASSSLGGGSSYNSPLHF.

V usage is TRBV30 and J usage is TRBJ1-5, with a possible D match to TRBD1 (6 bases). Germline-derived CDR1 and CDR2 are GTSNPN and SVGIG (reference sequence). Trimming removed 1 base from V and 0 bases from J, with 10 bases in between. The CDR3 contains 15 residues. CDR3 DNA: TGTGCCTGGAGTGAGGGACACGATAGCAATCAGCCCCAGCATTTT. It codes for CAWSEGHDSNQPQHF.

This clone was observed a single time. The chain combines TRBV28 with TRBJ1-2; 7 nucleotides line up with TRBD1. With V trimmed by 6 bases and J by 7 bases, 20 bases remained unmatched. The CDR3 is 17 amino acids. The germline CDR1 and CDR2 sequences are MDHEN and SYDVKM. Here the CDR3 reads CASRRGYSGQVLGGYTF. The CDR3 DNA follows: TGTGCCAGCAGGAGAGGATATTCCGGACAGGTTCTAGGTGGCTACACCTTC.

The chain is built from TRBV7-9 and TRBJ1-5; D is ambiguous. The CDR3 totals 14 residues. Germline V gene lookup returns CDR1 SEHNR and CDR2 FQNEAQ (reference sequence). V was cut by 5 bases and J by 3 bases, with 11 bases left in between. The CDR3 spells CASSRGDINQPQHF. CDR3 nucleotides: TGTGCCAGCAGCCGCGGAGACATCAATCAGCCCCAGCATTTT.

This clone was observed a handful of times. CDR3 sequence reads: CASTPGTGNTIYF. The CDR3 nucleotides read TGTGCCAGCACCCCAGGGACTGGAAACACCATATATTTT. The rearrangement links TRBV2 to TRBJ1-3; weak D call: TRBD1 (5 bases). There are 13 residues in the CDR3. CDR1 is SNHLY and CDR2 is FYNNEI in the germline V gene. Trimming took off 7 bases at V and 2 bases at J, with 9 bases between the two ends.

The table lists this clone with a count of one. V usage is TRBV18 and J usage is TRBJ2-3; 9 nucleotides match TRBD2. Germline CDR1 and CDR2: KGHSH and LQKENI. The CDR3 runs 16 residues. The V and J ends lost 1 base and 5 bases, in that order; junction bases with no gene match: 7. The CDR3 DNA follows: TGTGCCAGCTCACCACAGGAGCGGGGGGCGGGAGATACGCAGTATTTT. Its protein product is CASSPQERGAGDTQYF.

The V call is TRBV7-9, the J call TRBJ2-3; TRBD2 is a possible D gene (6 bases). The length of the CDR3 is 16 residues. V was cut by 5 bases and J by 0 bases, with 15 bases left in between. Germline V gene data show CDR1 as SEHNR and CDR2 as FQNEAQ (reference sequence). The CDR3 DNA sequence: TGTGCCAGCAGCCAGGGACTTCGAACTAGCACAGATACGCAGTATTTT. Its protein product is CASSQGLRTSTDTQYF.

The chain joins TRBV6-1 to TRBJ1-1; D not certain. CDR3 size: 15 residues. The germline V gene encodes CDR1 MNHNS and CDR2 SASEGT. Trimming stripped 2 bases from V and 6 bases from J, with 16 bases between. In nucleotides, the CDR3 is TGTGCCAGCAGTGAATACGAGGGTCGGAGGGCTGAAGCTTTCTTT. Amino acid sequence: CASSEYEGRRAEAFF.

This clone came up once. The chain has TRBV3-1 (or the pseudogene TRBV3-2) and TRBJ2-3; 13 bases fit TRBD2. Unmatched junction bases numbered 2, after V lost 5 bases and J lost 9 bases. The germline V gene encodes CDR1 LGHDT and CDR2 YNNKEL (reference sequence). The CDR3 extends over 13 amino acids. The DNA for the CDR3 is TGTGCCAGCAGCACTAGCGGGGGGGCCACGCAGTATTTT. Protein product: CASSTSGGATQYF.

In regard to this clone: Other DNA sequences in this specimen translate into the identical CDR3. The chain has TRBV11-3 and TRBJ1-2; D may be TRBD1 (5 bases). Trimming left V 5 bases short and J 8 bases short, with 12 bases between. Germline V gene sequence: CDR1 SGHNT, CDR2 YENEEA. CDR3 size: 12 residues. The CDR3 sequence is CASSLQGEGYTF. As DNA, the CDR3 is TGTGCCAGCAGCCTCCAGGGTGAAGGCTACACCTTC.

CDR3 loop: CASSTRGVYSGANVLTF. CDR3 nucleotide sequence: TGTGCCAGCTCTACCCGGGGGGTGTACTCTGGGGCCAACGTCCTGACTTTC. The chain links TRBV28 to TRBJ2-6; 7 positions match TRBD2. This CDR3 region has 17 residues. The trim removed 8 bases at V and 0 bases at J, leaving 10 bases unmatched. The germline gives CDR1 MDHEN, CDR2 SYDVKM.

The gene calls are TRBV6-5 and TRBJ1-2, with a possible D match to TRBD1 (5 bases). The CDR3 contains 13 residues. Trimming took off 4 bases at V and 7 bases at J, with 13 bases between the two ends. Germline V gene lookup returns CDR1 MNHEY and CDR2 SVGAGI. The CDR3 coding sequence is TGTGCCAGCAGTTTCAGGGATGTGGGTGGCTACACCTTC. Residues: CASSFRDVGGYTF.

The CDR3 reads CASSIGTPSTNEKLFF. CDR3 in DNA: TGTGCCAGTAGTATAGGGACGCCTTCAACTAATGAAAAACTGTTTTTT. This chain links TRBV19 with TRBJ1-4; D unresolved. The length of the CDR3 is 16 residues. The germline V gene encodes CDR1 LNHDA and CDR2 SQIVND (reference sequence). Trimming left V 1 base short and J 0 bases short, with 9 bases between.